The sequence of this T cell receptor beta chain was determined in a study of cytomegalovirus exposure and HLA in healthy donors. Study in general: For the roughly 370 genotyped donors, 65% to 90% fell within the Caucasian-associated ancestry cluster.

CDR3 length: 11 amino acids. Between the trimmed V and J ends, which lost 4 bases and 3 bases, there was a span of 7 bases. CDR1 is GTSNPN, CDR2 SVGIG, per germline (reference sequence). PCR was performed using 60 Vbeta and 13 Jbeta primers. TCRdb's table, derived via immunoSEQ multiplex PCR, lists solely in-frame clones and lacks some. The data contain roughly 170,000 clones, 65% to 75% of them singletons. This chain uses TRBV30 with TRBJ2-7; D is possibly TRBD2 (5 bases). The sequence was obtained from a girl aged 10-17 years in good health and CMV-seronegative. What was sequenced was PBMCs. The chain's CDR3 is CAWKEDYEQYF. The CDR3, as DNA: TGTGCCTGGAAGGAGGACTACGAGCAGTACTTC.